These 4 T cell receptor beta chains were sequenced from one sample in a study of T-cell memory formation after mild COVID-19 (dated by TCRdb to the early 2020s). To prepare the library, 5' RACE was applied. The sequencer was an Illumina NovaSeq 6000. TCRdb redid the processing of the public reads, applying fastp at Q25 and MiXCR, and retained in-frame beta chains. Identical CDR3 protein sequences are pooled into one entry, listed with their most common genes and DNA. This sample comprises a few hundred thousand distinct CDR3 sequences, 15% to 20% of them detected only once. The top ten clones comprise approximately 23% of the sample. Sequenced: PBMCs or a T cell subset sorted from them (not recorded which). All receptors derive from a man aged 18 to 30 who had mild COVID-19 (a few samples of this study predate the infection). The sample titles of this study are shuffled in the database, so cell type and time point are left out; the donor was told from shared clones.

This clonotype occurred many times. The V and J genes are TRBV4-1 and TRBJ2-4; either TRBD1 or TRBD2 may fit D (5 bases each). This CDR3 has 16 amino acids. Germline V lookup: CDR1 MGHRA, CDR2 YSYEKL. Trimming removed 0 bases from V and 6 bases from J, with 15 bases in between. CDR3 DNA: TGCGCCAGCAGCCAAGATTTGTGGGGGTTGCGAAACATTCAGTACTTC. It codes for CASSQDLWGLRNIQYF.

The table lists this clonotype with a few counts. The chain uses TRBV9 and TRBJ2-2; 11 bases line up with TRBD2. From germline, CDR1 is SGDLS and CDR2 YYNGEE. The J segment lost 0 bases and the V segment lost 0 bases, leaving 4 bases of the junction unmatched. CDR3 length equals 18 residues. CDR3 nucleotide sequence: TGTGCCAGCAGCGTAGGGACTAGCGGGTACACGAACACCGGGGAGCTGTTTTTT. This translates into CASSVGTSGYTNTGELFF. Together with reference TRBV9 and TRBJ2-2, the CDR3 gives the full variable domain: DSGVTQTPKHLITATGQRVTLRCSPRSGDLSVYWYQQSLDQGLQFLIQYYNGEERAKGNILERFSAQQFPDLHSELNLSSLELGDSALYFCASSVGTSGYTNTGELFFGEGSRLTVL.

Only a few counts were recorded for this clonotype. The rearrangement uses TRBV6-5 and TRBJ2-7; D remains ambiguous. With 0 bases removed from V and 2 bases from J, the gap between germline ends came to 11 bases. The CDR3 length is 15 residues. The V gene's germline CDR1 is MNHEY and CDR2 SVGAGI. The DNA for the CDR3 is TGTGCCAGCAGTTACTCGAGAGGTGGAGCCTACGAGCAGTACTTC. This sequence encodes CASSYSRGGAYEQYF.

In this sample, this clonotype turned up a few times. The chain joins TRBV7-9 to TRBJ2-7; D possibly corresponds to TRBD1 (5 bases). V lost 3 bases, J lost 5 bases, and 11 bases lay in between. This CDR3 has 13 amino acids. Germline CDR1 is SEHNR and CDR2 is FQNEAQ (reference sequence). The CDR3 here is CASSFWGRDEQYF. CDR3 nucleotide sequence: TGTGCCAGCAGCTTCTGGGGCAGGGACGAGCAGTACTTC.